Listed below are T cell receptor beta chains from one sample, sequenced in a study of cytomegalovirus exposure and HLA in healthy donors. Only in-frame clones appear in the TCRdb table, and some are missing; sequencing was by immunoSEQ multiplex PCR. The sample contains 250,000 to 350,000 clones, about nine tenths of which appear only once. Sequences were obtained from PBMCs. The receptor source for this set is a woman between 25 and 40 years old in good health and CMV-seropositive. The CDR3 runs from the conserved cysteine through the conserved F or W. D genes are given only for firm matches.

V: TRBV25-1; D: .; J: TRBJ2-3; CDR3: CASSDPQGPSTDTQYF
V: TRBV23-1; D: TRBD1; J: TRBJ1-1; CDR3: CASSQGPGGGTEAFF
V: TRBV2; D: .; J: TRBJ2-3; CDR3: CASSRTTAFSTDTQYF
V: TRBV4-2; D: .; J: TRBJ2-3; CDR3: CASSQERAPRTDTQYF
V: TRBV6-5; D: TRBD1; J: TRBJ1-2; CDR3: CASSPPGTGGRGYTF
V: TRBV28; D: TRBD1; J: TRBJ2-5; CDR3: CASNKPRGLETQYF
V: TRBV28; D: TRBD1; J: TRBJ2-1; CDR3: CASSFHGTASYNEQFF
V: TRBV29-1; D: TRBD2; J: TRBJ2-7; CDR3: CSVTGTSGVYEQYF
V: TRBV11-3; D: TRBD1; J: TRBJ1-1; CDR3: CASSLSRGTEAFF
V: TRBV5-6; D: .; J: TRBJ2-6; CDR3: CASSLVDVDAGANVLTF
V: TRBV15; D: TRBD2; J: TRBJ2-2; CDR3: CATSREGLAGNTGELFF
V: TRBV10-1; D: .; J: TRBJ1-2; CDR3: CASSESNRDKATVVNYGYTF
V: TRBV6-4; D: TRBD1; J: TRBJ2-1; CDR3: CASSGGQNLNEQFF
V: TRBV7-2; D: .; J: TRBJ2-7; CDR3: CASSLAVGSDEQYF
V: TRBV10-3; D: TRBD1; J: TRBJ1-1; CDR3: CAIRGDGTGTLEAFF
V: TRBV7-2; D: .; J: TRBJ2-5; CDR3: CASSFQETQYF
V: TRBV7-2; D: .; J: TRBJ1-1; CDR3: CASWPVFGGGSTEAFF
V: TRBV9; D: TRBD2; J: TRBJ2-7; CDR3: CASTPGLADYEQYF
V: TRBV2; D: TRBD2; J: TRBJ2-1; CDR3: CASSWTSGNEQFF
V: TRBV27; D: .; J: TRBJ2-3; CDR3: CASSRQTSTDTQYF
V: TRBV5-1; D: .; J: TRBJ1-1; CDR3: CASSPLGSLNTEAFF
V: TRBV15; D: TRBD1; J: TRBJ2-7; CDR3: CATSRDGTGTYEQYF
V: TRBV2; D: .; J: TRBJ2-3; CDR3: CASSENSGDTQYF
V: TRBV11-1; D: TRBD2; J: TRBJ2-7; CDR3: CASSPRTSIIYEQYF
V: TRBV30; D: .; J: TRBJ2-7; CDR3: CAWSPTFGGEQYF
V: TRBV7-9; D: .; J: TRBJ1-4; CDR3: CASSLIGSEKLFF
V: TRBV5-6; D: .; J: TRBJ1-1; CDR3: CASSLDSPNTEAFF
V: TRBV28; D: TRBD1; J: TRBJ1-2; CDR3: CASSSPTGLGYGYTF
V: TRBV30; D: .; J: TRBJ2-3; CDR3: CAWTAQDTQYF
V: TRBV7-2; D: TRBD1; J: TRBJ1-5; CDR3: CASSRDRGDNQPQHF
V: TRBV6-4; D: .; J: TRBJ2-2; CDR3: CASSEGPMGGYTGELFF
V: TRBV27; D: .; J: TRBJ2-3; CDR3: CASSPGGAAGTHWYF
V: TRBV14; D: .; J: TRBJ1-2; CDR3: CASSPLRGYGYTF
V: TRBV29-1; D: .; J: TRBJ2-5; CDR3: CSVEGDWDTKETQYF
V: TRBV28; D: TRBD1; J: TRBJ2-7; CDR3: CASSSTGTGLPYEQYF
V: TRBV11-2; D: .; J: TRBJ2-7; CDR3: CASSLNEQYF
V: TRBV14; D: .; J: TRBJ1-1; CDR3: CASSQGRQWNTEAFF
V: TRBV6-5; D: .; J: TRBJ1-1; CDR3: CASSWTWDTEAFF
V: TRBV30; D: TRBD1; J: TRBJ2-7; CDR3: CAWIGDRVGEQYF
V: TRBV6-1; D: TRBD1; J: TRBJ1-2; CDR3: CASSERGQGILYGYTF
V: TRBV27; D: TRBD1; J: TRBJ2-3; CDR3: CATRQGSTDTQYF
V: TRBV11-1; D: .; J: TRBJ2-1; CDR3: CASSHREVPDWEQFF
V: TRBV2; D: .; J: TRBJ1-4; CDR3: CASSEWGLDEKLFF
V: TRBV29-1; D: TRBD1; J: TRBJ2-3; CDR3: CSVEDPTGPRTDTQYF
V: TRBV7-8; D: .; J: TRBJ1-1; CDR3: CASSSFNGANTEAFF
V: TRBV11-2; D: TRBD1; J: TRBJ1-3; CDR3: CASSSSGDRAFRDTIYF
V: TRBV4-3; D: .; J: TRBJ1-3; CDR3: CASSQAGGRGNTIYF
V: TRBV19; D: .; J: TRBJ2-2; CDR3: CASSISVGELFF
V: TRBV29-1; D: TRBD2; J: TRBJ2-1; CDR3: CSVRTSGSIYNEQFF
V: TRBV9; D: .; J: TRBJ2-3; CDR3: CASSVEDTQYF
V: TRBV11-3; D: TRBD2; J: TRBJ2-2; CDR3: CASSPGAGGGELFF
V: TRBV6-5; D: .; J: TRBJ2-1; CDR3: CASSPDRNYNEQFF
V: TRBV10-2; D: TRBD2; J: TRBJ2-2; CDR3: CASGHDGLAGDTGELFF
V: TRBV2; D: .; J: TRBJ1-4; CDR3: CASIGVATNEKLFF
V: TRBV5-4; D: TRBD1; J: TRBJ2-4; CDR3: CASSRDREVIQYF
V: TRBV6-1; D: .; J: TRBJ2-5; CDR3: CASRGSGRETQYF
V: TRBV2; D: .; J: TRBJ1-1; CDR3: CASSETSAGTEAFF
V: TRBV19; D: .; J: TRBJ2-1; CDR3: CASSISIGFEQFF
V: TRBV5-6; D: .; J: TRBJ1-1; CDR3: CASSLFGNEAFF